The sequence of this T cell receptor beta chain was determined in a study of shared clonotypes between healthy human individuals. At the level of the study: Per donor, CD8 memory used one plate, CD8 naive used two, CD4 memory used three and CD4 naive used three.

With 3 bases removed from V and 2 bases from J, the gap between germline ends came to 18 bases. CDR3 size: 16 residues. Per the germline V gene, CDR1 is SGHDT and CDR2 is YYEEEE. Deep-level settings were used for running the assay. Repertoires were generated with immunoSEQ multiplex PCR, while TCRdb's copy carries only in-frame clones and drops some. The sample consists of more than 400,000 clones, roughly 95% of them appearing once. The specimen was naive CD4+ T cells sorted from blood. Subset: CD45RA+ positively selected. This chain connects TRBV5-6 to TRBJ2-7, with D possibly being TRBD2 (6 bases). This TCR was recovered from a young woman in good health. The CDR3 is CASSYPAGGSPYEQYF. The CDR3 DNA follows: TGTGCCAGCAGCTACCCTGCCGGGGGTAGCCCCTACGAGCAGTACTTC.